This TCR beta chain was retrieved from a study of regulatory T cells in long-lasting Graves disease. This clonotype has a count of ten or more. Combining iRepertoire HTBI primers with Arm-PCR of CDR3 regions, the authors built TCR beta libraries. In TCRdb, the multiplex PCR reads were re-called with MiXCR into one record per CDR3 protein. The sample holds about 500,000 distinct CDR3 sequences, 15% to 20% seen once. The time point here: newly diagnosed GD, antithyroid drugs for less than 3 months. RNA isolated from PBMCs was used to make the TCR library. Germline V gene lookup returns CDR1 SGHAT and CDR2 FQNNGV. The length of the CDR3 is 17 residues. V was pared by 1 base and J by 3 bases, with 7 bases of the junction left unmatched. This sample also belongs to another study, concerning T cells in Graves' hyperthyroidism and ophthalmopathy.

The chain is built from TRBV11-2 and TRBJ2-3, with 10 positions matching TRBD1. The specimen was peripheral blood mononuclear cells (PBMCs), collected at new diagnosis, from a patient treated with antithyroid drugs. The TCR sequence derives from a man between 35 and 55 years old with Graves disease. The DNA of the CDR3 is TGTGCCAGCAGCTTAGGTCCGACAGGGGGCGGGACAGATACGCAGTATTTT. It codes for CASSLGPTGGGTDTQYF.